This T cell receptor (beta chain) was recorded in a study of T cell responses to AZD1222 COVID-19 vaccine. Findings and limits, study-wide: It should be noted that donors were predominantly white British and more often female, and clonal diversity was possibly underestimated. Close to half of spike-specific TCRs reportedly recognize unmutated variant regions. Baseline serostatus was positive in only a handful of AZD1222 recipients.

Germline V gene data show CDR1 as LNHDA and CDR2 as SQIVND (reference sequence). The V gene lost 2 bases and the J gene lost 7 bases, with 15 bases spanning the gap. CDR3 length: 15 residues. With respect to this clone: The antigen is not known.

Clones were sequenced by immunoSEQ multiplex PCR, and TCRdb holds only the in-frame ones, with some missing. The sample lists 150,000 or so clones, approximately 94% occurring once. Pooled in the analysis were second doses at about 4 or about 12 weeks. The TCR sequence derives from an adult who received the AZD1222 COVID-19 vaccine. The gene calls are TRBV19 and TRBJ2-1; tentatively, D is TRBD1 or TRBD2 (5 bases each). The sample consisted of peripheral blood, taken 28 days after the second AZD1222 dose. CDR3 DNA: TGTGCCAGTAGTATATGGGACGAGTTTGGGAATGAGCAGTTCTTC. Translation: CASSIWDEFGNEQFF.